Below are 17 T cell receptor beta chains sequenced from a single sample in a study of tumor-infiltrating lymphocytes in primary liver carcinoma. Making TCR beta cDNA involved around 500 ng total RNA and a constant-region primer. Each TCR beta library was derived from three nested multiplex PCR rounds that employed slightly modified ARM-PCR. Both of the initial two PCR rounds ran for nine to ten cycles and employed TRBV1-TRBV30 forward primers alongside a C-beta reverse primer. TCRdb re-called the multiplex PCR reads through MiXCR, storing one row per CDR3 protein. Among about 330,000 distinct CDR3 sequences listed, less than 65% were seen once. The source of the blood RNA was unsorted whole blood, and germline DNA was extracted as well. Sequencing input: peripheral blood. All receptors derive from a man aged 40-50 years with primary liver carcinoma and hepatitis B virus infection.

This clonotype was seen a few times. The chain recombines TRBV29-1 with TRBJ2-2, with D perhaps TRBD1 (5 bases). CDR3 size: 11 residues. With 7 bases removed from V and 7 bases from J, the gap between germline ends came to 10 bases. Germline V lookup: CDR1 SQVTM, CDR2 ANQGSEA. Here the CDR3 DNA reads TGCAGCGCCAAGGGGAACGGGGAGCTGTTTTTT. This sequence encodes CSAKGNGELFF.

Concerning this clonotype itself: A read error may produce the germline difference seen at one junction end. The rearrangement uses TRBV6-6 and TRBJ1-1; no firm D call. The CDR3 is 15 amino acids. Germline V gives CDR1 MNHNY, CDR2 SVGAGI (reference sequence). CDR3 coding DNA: TGTGTCAGCAGTTACCTCGGCAGAATGAACACCGAAGCTTTCTTT. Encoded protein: CVSSYLGRMNTEAFF.

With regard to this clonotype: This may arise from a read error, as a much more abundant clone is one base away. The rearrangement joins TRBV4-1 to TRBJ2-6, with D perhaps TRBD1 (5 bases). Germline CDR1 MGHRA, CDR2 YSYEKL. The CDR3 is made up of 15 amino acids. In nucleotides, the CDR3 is TGCGCCAGCAGCCAGCGTAGCTCTGGGGCCAACATCCTGACTTTC. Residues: CASSQRSSGANILTF.

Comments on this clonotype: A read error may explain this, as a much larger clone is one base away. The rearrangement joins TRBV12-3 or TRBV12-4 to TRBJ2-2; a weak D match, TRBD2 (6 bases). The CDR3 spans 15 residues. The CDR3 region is CASSFPLQATGGLFF. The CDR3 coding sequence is TGTGCCAGCAGTTTCCCATTACAGGCGACCGGGGGGCTGTTTTTT.

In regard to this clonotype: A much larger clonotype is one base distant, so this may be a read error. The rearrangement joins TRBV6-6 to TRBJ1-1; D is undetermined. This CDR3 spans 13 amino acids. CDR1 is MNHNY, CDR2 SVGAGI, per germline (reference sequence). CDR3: CASSYLMNTEVFF. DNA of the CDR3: TGTGCCAGCAGTTACCTTATGAACACTGAAGTTTTCTTT.

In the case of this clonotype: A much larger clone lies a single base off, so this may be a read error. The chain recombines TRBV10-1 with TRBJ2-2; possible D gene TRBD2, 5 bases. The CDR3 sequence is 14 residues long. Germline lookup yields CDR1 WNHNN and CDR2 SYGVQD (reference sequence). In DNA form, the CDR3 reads TGCGCCAGCAGTGTTGCCAGTACTACCGGGGAGCTGCTTTTT. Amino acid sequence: CASSVASTTGELLF.

Here the CDR3 DNA reads TGTGCCAGCAGCCACACCGGAGCTGGAAACACCATATATTTT. Translation gives CASSHTGAGNTIYF. V and J are TRBV11-2 and TRBJ1-3, with D uncertain. From germline, CDR1 is SGHAT and CDR2 FQNNGV. This CDR3 has 14 amino acids. The V and J ends lost 5 bases and 2 bases respectively, with 10 bases between them.

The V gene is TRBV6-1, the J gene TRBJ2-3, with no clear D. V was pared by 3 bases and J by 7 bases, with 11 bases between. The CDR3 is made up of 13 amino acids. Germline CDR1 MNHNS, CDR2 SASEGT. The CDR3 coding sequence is TGTGCCAGCAGTGATGGAACATCTTATACGCAGTATTTT. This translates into CASSDGTSYTQYF.

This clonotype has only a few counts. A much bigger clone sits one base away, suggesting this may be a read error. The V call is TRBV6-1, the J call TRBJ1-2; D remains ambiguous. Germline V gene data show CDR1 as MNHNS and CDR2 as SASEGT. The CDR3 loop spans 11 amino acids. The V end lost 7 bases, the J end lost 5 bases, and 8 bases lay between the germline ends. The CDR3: CASTEEYGYTF. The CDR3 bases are TGTGCCAGCACCGAGGAGTATGGCTACACCTTC.

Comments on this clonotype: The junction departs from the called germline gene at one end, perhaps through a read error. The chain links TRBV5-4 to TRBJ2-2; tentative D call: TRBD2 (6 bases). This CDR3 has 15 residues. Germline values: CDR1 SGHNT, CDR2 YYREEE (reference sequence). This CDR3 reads CASSSSERADGEPFF. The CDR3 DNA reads TGTGCCAGCAGCTCTAGCGAGAGGGCCGACGGGGAGCCGTTTTTT.

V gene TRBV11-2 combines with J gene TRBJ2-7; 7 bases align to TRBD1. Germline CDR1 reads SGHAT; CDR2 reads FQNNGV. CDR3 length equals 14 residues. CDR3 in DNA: TGTGTCGGCAGCTTAGCCCCACAGGGGTACGAGCAGTACTTC. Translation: CVGSLAPQGYEQYF.

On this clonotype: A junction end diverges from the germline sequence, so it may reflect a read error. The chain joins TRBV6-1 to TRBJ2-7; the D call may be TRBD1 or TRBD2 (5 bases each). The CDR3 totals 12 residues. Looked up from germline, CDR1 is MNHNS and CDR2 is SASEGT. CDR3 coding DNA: TGTGCCATCAGTAAGGGACCGTACGAGCAGTACTTC. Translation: CAISKGPYEQYF.

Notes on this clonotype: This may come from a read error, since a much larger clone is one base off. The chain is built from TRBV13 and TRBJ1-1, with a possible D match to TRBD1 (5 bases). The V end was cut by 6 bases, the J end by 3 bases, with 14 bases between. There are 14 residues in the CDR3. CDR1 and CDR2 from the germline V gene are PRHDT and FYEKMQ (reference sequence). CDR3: CASSDQTDYTEAFF. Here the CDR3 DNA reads TGTGCCAGCAGTGATCAGACAGATTACACTGAAGCTTTCTTT.

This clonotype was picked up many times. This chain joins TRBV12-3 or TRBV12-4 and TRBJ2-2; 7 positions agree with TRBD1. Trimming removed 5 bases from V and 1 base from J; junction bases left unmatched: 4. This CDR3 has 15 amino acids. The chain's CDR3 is CASSRDSQNTGELFF. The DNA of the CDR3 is TGTGCCAGCAGTCGGGACAGCCAGAACACCGGGGAGCTGTTTTTT.

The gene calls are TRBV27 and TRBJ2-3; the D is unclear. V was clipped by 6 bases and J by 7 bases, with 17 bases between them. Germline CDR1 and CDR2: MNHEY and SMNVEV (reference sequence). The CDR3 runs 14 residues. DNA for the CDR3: TGTGCCAGCAGGGCGAGCCAGGCCAGAAATACGCAGTATTTT. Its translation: CASRASQARNTQYF.

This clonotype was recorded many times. CDR3 region: CASSQDRLASVWANVLTF. CDR3 DNA sequence: TGCGCCAGCAGCCAAGATCGACTAGCGAGCGTATGGGCCAACGTCCTGACTTTC. The chain has TRBV4-1 and TRBJ2-6; 8 bases map to TRBD2. The CDR3 spans 18 residues. Germline V gives CDR1 MGHRA, CDR2 YSYEKL. V lost 0 bases and J lost 5; bases outside the gene matches: 9.

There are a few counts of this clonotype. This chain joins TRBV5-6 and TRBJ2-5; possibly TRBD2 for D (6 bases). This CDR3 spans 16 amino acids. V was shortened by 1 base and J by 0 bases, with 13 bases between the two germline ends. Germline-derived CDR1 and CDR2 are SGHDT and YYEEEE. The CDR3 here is CASSLMGTWHQETQYF. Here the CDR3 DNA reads TGTGCCAGCAGCTTGATGGGGACTTGGCACCAAGAGACCCAGTACTTC.